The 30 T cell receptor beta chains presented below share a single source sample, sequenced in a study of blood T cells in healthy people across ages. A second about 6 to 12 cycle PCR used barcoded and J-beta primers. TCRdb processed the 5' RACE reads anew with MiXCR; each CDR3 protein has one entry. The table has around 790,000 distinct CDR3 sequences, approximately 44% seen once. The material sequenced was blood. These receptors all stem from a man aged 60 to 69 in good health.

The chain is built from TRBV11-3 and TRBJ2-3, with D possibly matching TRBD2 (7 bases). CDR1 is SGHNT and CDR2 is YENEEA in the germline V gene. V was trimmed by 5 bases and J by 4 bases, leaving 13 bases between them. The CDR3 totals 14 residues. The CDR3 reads CASSTRGAADTQYF. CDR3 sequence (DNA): TGTGCCAGCAGCACCCGGGGGGCGGCAGATACGCAGTATTTT.

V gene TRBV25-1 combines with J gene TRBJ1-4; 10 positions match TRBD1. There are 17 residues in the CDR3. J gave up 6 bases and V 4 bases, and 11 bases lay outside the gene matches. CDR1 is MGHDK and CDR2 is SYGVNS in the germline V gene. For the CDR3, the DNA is TGTGCCAGCAGTGGGCCCGGGACAGGGGAATTCTATGAAAAACTGTTTTTT. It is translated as CASSGPGTGEFYEKLFF.

CDR3 in amino acids: CASSLTPASGSTDTQYF. The CDR3 nucleotides are TGTGCCAGCAGCTTAACGCCGGCTAGCGGTAGCACAGATACGCAGTATTTT. The chain couples TRBV7-3 to TRBJ2-3; TRBD2 agrees at 7 bases. CDR3 size: 17 residues. The V gene end was trimmed by 0 bases and the J gene end by 0 bases; junction bases not matched to a gene: 6. The germline V gene encodes CDR1 SGHTA and CDR2 FQGTGA. The whole variable domain, remainder taken from reference TRBV7-3 and TRBJ2-3, is GAGVSQTPSNKVTEKGKYVELRCDPISGHTALYWYRQSLGQGPEFLIYFQGTGAADDSGLPNDRFFAVRPEGSVSTLKIQRTERGDSAVYLCASSLTPASGSTDTQYFGPGTRLTVL.

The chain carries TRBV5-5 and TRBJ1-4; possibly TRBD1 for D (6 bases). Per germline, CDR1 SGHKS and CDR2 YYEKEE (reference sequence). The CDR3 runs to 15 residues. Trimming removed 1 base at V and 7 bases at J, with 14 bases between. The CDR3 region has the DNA TGTGCCAGCAGCTTGAAGGGGGAATTTGGTGAAAAACTGTTTTTT. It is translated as CASSLKGEFGEKLFF. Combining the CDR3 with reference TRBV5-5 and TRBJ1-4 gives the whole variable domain DAGVTQSPTHLIKTRGQQVTLRCSPISGHKSVSWYQQVLGQGPQFIFQYYEKEERGRGNFPDRFSARQFPNYSSELNVNALLLGDSALYLCASSLKGEFGEKLFFGSGTQLSVL.

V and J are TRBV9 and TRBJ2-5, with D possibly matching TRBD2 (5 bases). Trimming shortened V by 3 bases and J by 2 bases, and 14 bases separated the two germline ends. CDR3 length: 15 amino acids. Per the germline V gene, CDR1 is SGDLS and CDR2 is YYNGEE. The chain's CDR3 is CASSEYGVSQETQYF. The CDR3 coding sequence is TGTGCCAGCAGCGAATACGGGGTTTCTCAAGAGACCCAGTACTTC.

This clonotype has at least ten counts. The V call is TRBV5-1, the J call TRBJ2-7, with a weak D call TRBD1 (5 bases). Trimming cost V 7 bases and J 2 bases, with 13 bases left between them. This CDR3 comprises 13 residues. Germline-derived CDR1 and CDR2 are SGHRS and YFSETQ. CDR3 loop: CASSIDRAYEQYF. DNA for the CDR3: TGCGCCAGCTCGATCGACAGAGCCTACGAGCAGTACTTC.

The CDR3 nucleotides read TGTGCCAGCAGTTTAGGTCCAGGGACCCAGTACTTC. It translates to CASSLGPGTQYF. The chain uses TRBV28 and TRBJ2-5; D remains ambiguous. V lost 2 bases and J 7 bases, leaving 8 bases between the germline ends. This CDR3 comprises 12 residues. Germline CDR1 MDHEN, CDR2 SYDVKM.

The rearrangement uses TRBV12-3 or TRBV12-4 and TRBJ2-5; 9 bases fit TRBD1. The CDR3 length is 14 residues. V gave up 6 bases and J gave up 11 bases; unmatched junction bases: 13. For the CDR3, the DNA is TGTGCCAGCAGCAAAGGTACAGGGGGCGATGAGCAGTACTTC. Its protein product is CASSKGTGGDEQYF.

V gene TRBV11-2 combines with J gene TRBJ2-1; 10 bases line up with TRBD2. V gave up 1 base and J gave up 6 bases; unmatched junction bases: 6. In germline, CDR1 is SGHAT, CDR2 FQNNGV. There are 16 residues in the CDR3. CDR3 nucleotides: TGTGCCAGCAGCTTAGTATCAGCGGGGGGGCTCAATGAGCAGTTCTTC. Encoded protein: CASSLVSAGGLNEQFF.

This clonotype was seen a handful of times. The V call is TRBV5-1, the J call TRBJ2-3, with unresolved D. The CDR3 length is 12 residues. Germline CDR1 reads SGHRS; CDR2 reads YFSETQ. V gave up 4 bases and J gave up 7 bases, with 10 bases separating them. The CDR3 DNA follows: TGCGCCAGCAGCCCCAAGGAGAATACGCAGTATTTT. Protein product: CASSPKENTQYF.

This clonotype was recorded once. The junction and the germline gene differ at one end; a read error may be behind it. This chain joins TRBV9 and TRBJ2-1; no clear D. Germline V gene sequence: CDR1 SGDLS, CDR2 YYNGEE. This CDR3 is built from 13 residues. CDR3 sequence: CAGSVDLGGIQFF. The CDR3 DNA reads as TGTGCCGGCAGCGTAGATCTGGGCGGAATCCAGTTCTTC.

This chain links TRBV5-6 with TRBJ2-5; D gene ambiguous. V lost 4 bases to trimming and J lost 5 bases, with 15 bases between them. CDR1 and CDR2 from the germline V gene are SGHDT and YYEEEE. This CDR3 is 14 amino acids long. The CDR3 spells CASSEAEREETQYF. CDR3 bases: TGTGCCAGCAGCGAGGCTGAGCGAGAGGAGACCCAGTACTTC.

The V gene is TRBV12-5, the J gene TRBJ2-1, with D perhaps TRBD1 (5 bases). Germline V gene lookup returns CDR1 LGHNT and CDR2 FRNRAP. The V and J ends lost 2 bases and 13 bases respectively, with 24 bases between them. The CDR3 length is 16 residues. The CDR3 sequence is CASGLQGAWLNGSQFF. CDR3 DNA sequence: TGTGCTAGTGGTTTGCAAGGGGCTTGGCTCAATGGGTCTCAGTTCTTC.

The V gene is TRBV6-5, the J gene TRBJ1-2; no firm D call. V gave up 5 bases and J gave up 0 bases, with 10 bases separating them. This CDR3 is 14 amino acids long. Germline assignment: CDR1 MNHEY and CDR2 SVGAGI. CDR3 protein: CASSAGSANYGYTF. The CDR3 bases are TGTGCCAGCAGTGCGGGGTCGGCTAACTATGGCTACACCTTC.

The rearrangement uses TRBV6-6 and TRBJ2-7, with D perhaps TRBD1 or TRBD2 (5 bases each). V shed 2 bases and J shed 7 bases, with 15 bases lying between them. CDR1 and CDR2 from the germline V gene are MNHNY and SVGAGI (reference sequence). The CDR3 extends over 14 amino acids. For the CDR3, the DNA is TGTGCCAGCAGTTACGGGGACGTGAACAATGAGCAGTACTTC. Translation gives CASSYGDVNNEQYF.

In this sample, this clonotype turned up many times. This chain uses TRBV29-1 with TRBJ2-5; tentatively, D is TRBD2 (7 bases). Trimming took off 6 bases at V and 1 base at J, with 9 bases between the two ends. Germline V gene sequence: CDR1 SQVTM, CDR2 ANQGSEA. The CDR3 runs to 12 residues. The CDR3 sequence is CSVGGGQETQYF. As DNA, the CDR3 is TGCAGCGTAGGGGGGGGCCAAGAGACCCAGTACTTC.

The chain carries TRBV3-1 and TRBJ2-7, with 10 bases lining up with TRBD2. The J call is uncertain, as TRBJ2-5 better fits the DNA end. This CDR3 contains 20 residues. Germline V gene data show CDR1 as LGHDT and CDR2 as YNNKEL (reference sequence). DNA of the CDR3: TGTGCCAGCAGCCAAGATGCAACTTGGCTAGCGGGGGAGGTTCTTGAGACCCAGTACTTC. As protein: CASSQDATWLAGEVLETQYF.

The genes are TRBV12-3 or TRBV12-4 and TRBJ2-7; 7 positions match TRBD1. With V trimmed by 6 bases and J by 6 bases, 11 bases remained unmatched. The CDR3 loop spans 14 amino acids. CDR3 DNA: TGTGCCAGCAGCACGACAGGGACCCCTCGCGAGCAGTACTTC. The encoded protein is CASSTTGTPREQYF.

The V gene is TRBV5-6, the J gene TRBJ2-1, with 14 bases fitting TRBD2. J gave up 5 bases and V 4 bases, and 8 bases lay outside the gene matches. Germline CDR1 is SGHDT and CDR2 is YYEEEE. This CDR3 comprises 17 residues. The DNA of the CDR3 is TGTGCCAGCAGCCTCTCCCAGGGACTAGCGGGGGACAATGAGCAGTTCTTC. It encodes CASSLSQGLAGDNEQFF. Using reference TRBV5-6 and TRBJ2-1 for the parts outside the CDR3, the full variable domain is DAGVTQSPTHLIKTRGQQVTLRCSPKSGHDTVSWYQQALGQGPQFIFQYYEEEERQRGNFPDRFSGHQFPNYSSELNVNALLLGDSALYLCASSLSQGLAGDNEQFFGPGTRLTVL.

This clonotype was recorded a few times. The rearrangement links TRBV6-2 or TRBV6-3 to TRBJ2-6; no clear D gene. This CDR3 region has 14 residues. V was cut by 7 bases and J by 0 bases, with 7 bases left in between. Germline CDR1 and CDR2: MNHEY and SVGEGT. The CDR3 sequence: CASNKPSGANVLTF. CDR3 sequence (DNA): TGTGCCAGCAACAAGCCCTCTGGGGCCAACGTCCTGACTTTC.

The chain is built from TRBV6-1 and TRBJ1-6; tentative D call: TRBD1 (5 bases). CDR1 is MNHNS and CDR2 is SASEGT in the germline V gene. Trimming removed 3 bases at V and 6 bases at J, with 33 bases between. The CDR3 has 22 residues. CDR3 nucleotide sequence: TGTGCCAGCAGTGAGACGGGCAGTCTATCGCTGGGGGGATCCGTCCCTAATTCACCCCTCCACTTT. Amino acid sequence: CASSETGSLSLGGSVPNSPLHF.

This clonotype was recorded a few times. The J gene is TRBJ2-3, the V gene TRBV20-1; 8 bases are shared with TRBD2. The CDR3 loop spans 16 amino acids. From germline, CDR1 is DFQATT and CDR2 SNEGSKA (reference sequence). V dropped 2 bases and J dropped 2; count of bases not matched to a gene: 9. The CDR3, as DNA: TGCAGTGCTAGATATAGTGCGGGGGGCCTCACAGATACGCAGTATTTT. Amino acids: CSARYSAGGLTDTQYF.

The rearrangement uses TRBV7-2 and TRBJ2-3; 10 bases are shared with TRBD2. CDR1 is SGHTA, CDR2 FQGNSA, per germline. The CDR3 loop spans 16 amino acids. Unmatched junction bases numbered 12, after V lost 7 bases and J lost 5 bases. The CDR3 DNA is TGTGCCAGCATTGCGGGTAGCGGGGGGCGGGTAGATACGCAGTATTTT. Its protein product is CASIAGSGGRVDTQYF.

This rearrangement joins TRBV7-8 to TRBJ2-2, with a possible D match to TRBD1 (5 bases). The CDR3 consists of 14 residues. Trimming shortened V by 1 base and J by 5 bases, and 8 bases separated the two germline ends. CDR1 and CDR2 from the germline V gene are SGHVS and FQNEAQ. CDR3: CASSLDAGTGELFF. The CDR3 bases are TGTGCCAGCAGCTTAGATGCAGGGACCGGGGAGCTGTTTTTT.

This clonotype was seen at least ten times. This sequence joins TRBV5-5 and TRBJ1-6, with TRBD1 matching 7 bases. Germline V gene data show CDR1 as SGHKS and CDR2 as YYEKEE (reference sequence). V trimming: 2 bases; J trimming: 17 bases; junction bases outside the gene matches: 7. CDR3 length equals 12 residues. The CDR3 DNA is TGTGCCAGCAGCTTTACAGGGGCCCGCATCCACTTT. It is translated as CASSFTGARIHF.

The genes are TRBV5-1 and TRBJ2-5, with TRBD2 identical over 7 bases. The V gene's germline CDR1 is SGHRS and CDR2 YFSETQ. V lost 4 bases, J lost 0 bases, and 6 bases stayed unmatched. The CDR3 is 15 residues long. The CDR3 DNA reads TGCGCCAGCAGCCGGGGGGTCCAGTACCAAGAGACCCAGTACTTC. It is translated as CASSRGVQYQETQYF.

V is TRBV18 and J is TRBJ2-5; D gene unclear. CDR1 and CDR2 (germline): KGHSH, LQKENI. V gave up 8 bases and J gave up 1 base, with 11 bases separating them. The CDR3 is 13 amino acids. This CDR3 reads CASLRVLQETQYF. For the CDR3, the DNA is TGTGCCAGCCTCCGTGTGCTCCAAGAGACCCAGTACTTC.

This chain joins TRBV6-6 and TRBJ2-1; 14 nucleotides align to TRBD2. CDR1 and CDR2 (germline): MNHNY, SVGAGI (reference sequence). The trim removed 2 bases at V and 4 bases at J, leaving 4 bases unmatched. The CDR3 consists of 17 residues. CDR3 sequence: CASSYGGLAGGYNEQFF. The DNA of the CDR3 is TGTGCCAGCAGTTACGGAGGACTAGCGGGGGGATACAATGAGCAGTTCTTC.

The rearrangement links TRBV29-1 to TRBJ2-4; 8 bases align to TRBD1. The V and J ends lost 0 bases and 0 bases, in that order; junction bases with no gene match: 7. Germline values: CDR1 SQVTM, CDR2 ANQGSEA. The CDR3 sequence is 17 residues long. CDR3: CSVEDWDRRIAKNIQYF. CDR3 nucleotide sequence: TGCAGCGTTGAAGATTGGGACAGGAGGATAGCCAAAAACATTCAGTACTTC. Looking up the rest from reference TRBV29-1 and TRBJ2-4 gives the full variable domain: SAVISQKPSRDICQRGTSLTIQCQVDSQVTMMFWYRQQPGQSLTLIATANQGSEATYESGFVIDKFPISRPNLTFSTLTVSNMSPEDSSIYLCSVEDWDRRIAKNIQYFGAGTRLSVL.

The CDR3 DNA sequence: TGTGCCAGCAGCGTCGGCGGGGGTTTCTACAATGAGCAGTTCTTC. Amino acid sequence: CASSVGGGFYNEQFF. The genes are TRBV9 and TRBJ2-1; 7 bases agree with TRBD2. From germline, CDR1 is SGDLS and CDR2 YYNGEE. The CDR3 covers 15 residues. V shed 2 bases and J 3 bases; nucleotides not matched to a gene: 5.